This T cell receptor (beta chain) was identified during a study of CXCR3-negative and CXCR3-positive naive CD8 T cells. TRB cDNA was prepared as libraries by UMI-labeled 5' RACE. TCRdb processed the 5' RACE reads again and assigns one entry to each CDR3 protein, with no DNA. This sample's table has around 50,000 distinct CDR3 sequences. Germline V gives CDR1 SGHVS, CDR2 FNYEAQ. CDR3 length equals 16 residues. Material for sequencing was naive CXCR3- CD8+ T cells from blood. The subset was: CD45RO-CCR7+CD27+CD95- naive CD8+ T cells lacking CXCR3 (TNR3-). The origin of this receptor is a human donor in good health. Some clones in this sample may be carry-over from other donors' samples. The chain recombines TRBV7-6 with TRBJ2-2; with no DNA, the TCRdb D assignment of TRBD1 cannot be verified. CDR3 protein: CASSLPEGGSTGELFF.